This T cell receptor (beta chain) was sequenced during a study of shared T cell receptors in the human thymus. The CDR3 is 17 residues long. V lost 1 base, J lost 6 bases, and 10 bases stayed unmatched. The germline CDR1 and CDR2 sequences are GTSNPN and SVGIG (reference sequence). Assay used: immunoSEQ multiplex PCR; TCRdb lists only in-frame clones, some missing. The table lists more than 550,000 clones, approximately 85% of them singletons. These same data were also listed under a study on human thymus T cells. As reported in that work: Surgeons resected thymus tissue during corrective heart surgery. Gene usage for V and J segments appeared biased in thymic and blood repertoires.

Material: thymocytes. This chain joins TRBV30 and TRBJ2-1, with 12 positions matching TRBD2. The clonotype was recovered from a girl under three years old with a congenital heart defect. CDR3 in DNA: TGTGCCTGGAGTGCAGGGGGGGAACTAGCGGGGGGCAATGAGCAGTTCTTC. It is translated as CAWSAGGELAGGNEQFF.